One sample yielded the 16 T cell receptor beta chains listed below, sequenced in a study of Graves' ophthalmopathy and Graves' hyperthyroidism. Amplified material comprised TCR beta CDR3 regions derived from RNA transcripts. The authors performed first-round RT-PCR with HTBI primers and then a second-round multiplex PCR. MiXCR was run by TCRdb on the multiplex PCR reads, yielding one entry per CDR3 protein. The table records more than 1,000,000 distinct CDR3 sequences, less than 45% of them present only once. Sequencing was done on a sample of peripheral blood or thyroid tissue (not recorded which). All receptors come from an adult man with Graves' hyperthyroidism.

The V and J genes are TRBV29-1 and TRBJ2-5, with 9 bases lining up with TRBD1. Germline assignment: CDR1 SQVTM and CDR2 ANQGSEA. The CDR3 is made up of 12 amino acids. Unmatched junction bases numbered 5, after V lost 8 bases and J lost 4 bases. CDR3 sequence: CSSQGAGETQYF. The CDR3 DNA sequence: TGCAGCTCACAGGGGGCTGGAGAGACCCAGTACTTC.

V and J are TRBV6-6 and TRBJ2-5, with 11 bases identical to TRBD2. The CDR3 has 15 amino acids. From germline, CDR1 is MNHNY and CDR2 SVGAGI (reference sequence). Trimming took 5 bases from V and 4 from J; bases not matched to a gene: 6. Written as DNA, the CDR3 is TGTGCCAGCAGTACCCCCACTAGCGGGGGAGAGACCCAGTACTTC. Translation: CASSTPTSGGETQYF.

This clonotype turned up a few times. The rearrangement links TRBV9 to TRBJ1-3; D unclear. This CDR3 spans 16 amino acids. Looked up from germline, CDR1 is SGDLS and CDR2 is YYNGEE. The V gene lost 3 bases and the J gene lost 0 bases, with 13 bases spanning the gap. The CDR3 protein is CASSAGWPDSGNTIYF. CDR3 nucleotides: TGTGCCAGCAGCGCCGGTTGGCCTGACTCTGGAAACACCATATATTTT.

Turning to this clonotype: The conserved closing phenylalanine or tryptophan is absent in this CDR3, likely reflecting a read error. The DNA is omitted, as the CDR3 cannot be located on it reliably, and the CDR3 follows TCRdb's listing. J is TRBJ2-7 and V is TRBV20-1; no check of the table's D call, TRBD1, against the DNA was made. The CDR3 length equals 9 residues, ends included. Germline lookup yields CDR1 DFQATT and CDR2 SNEGSKA (reference sequence). CDR3 loop: CSAREGGDR.

This clonotype has ten or more counts. The rearrangement uses TRBV6-5 and TRBJ1-6; 8 positions agree with TRBD1. Trimming at V came to 4 bases and at J to 10 bases, leaving 12 bases not matched to a gene. The CDR3 is 16 amino acids. The germline gives CDR1 MNHEY, CDR2 SVGAGI. CDR3 residues: CASSSDRERYRSPLHF. As DNA, the CDR3 is TGTGCCAGCAGTTCGGACAGGGAACGATACCGATCACCCCTCCACTTT.

In this sample, this clonotype turned up many times. An end of the junction differs from the germline gene, which may be a read error. The V call is TRBV20-1, the J call TRBJ1-5; unclear D gene. Germline-derived CDR1 and CDR2 are DFQATT and SNEGSKA (reference sequence). This CDR3 comprises 12 residues. CDR3 residues: CSARGSNQPQHF. The CDR3 region has the DNA TGCAGTGCGAGAGGTAGCAATCAGCCCCAGCATTTT.

A remark on this clonotype: A much larger clone sits a single nucleotide away, making a read error possible. The chain carries TRBV19 and TRBJ1-6, with D unresolved. This CDR3 has 14 residues. Germline V gene data show CDR1 as LNHDA and CDR2 as SQIVND (reference sequence). The CDR3 spells CTSSMPDLNSPLHF. The CDR3 DNA is TGTACCAGTAGTATGCCGGACCTAAATTCACCCCTCCACTTT.

At least ten counts were recorded for this clonotype. V gene TRBV7-6 combines with J gene TRBJ2-2, with 9 bases lining up with TRBD2. The CDR3 consists of 17 residues. Losses at the gene ends were 1 base for V and 5 bases for J; bases not matched to a gene: 8. Germline V gene lookup returns CDR1 SGHVS and CDR2 FNYEAQ. CDR3 in DNA: TGTGCCAGCAGCTTAGTGTTTAGCGGGAGTGATACCGGGGAGCTGTTTTTT. Residues: CASSLVFSGSDTGELFF.

This chain links TRBV20-1 with TRBJ1-1; tentatively, D is TRBD1 (5 bases). V lost 7 bases and J 0 bases, leaving 9 bases between the germline ends. Looked up from germline, CDR1 is DFQATT and CDR2 is SNEGSKA (reference sequence). The CDR3 contains 12 residues. As DNA, the CDR3 is TGCAGTGGGAGGGGCATGAACACTGAAGCTTTCTTT. This sequence encodes CSGRGMNTEAFF.

This clonotype was seen ten or more times. The rearrangement uses TRBV4-3 and TRBJ2-5, with 8 bases lining up with TRBD2. Germline CDR1 and CDR2: LGHNA and YSLEER. This CDR3 is built from 16 residues. The V gene end was trimmed by 4 bases and the J gene end by 4 bases; junction bases not matched to a gene: 11. The CDR3: CASSPTSGVGGETQYF. CDR3 in DNA: TGCGCCAGCAGCCCTACTAGCGGTGTCGGTGGAGAGACCCAGTACTTC.

This clonotype was counted many times. The chain combines TRBV7-2 with TRBJ1-3, with D tentatively TRBD1 (6 bases). V lost 5 bases and J lost 4, with 18 bases in between. Germline-derived CDR1 and CDR2 are SGHTA and FQGNSA. The CDR3 is 16 amino acids. CDR3 amino acids: CASSPPTGRWGNTIYF. As DNA, the CDR3 is TGTGCCAGCAGCCCACCGACAGGCCGTTGGGGAAACACCATATATTTT.

The V call is TRBV10-1, the J call TRBJ1-1; no clear D. This CDR3 has 14 residues. The germline CDR1 and CDR2 sequences are WNHNN and SYGVQD (reference sequence). Trimming took off 0 bases at V and 4 bases at J, with 9 bases between the two ends. For the CDR3, the DNA is TGCGCCAGCAGTGAGTCCGTGGCAGGCACTGAAGCTTTCTTT. Translated, it gives CASSESVAGTEAFF.

This clonotype was detected ten times or more. The V call is TRBV12-3 or TRBV12-4, the J call TRBJ1-5; D is ambiguous. CDR3 length: 10 amino acids. Trimming took off 10 bases at V and 9 bases at J, with 10 bases between the two ends. The CDR3 DNA is TGTGCCAACCCGATACGGCCCCAGCATTTT. Translation: CANPIRPQHF.

On this clonotype itself: Its ends do not fully match the called genes, so a read error is possible. The chain couples TRBV12-3 or TRBV12-4 to TRBJ2-6; tentative D call: TRBD2 (6 bases). The CDR3 runs 14 residues. CDR3 DNA: TGTGCCAGCAGTTTGATCGGCGGGGCCTACGTCCTGACTTTC. Translation gives CASSLIGGAYVLTF.

The chain recombines TRBV12-3 or TRBV12-4 with TRBJ2-7; 9 nucleotides line up with TRBD1. With 4 bases clipped from V and 5 bases from J, the junction kept 12 bases outside the gene matches. CDR3 length: 16 residues. Here the CDR3 reads CASSYRSGTGIDEQYF. The CDR3 nucleotides read TGTGCCAGCAGTTACAGATCCGGGACAGGGATTGACGAGCAGTACTTC.

The chain links TRBV6-6 to TRBJ1-5; the match to TRBD1 covers 9 bases. Looked up from germline, CDR1 is MNHNY and CDR2 is SVGAGI (reference sequence). Trimming removed 6 bases from V and 6 bases from J; junction bases left unmatched: 6. The CDR3 contains 14 residues. CDR3 bases: TGTGCCAGCAGATCGACAGGGGGGTTTCAGCCCCAGCATTTT. Translating gives CASRSTGGFQPQHF.